This T cell receptor (beta chain) stems from a study of cytomegalovirus exposure and HLA in healthy donors. Study findings and constraints: Productive status was seen about 90% or about 30% of the time for most TCR beta V segments in an earlier analysis. Cytomegalovirus status, reportedly, was diagnosed with high specificity and sensitivity by the classifier. Three chains linked to CMV were shown in vitro to be specific for CMV antigens. When presence/absence was analysed, sequencing depth was taken to be roughly uniform across donors.

The PCR was carried out with 60 Vbeta primers and 13 Jbeta primers. Measured with immunoSEQ multiplex PCR; TCRdb has only the in-frame clones, and not every one. The sample shows some 110,000 clones, 70% to 80% of them seen only once. This clone was found once. Antigen: not known. The TCR was taken from a man aged 45-65 years in good health and CMV-seronegative. The sample taken for sequencing was PBMCs.

This CDR3 reads CASRPTGGTEAFF. The CDR3 DNA is TGTGCCAGCAGACCGACAGGGGGCACTGAAGCTTTCTTT. This rearrangement joins TRBV6-5 to TRBJ1-1; 9 nucleotides align to TRBD1. The germline V gene has CDR1 MNHEY and CDR2 SVGAGI. V trimming: 6 bases; J trimming: 4 bases; junction bases outside the gene matches: 3. The length of the CDR3 is 13 residues.